Below are 8 T cell receptor beta chains sequenced from a single sample in a study of cytomegalovirus exposure and HLA in healthy donors. The primer mix had 60 Vbeta and 13 Jbeta primers. TCRdb's copy holds only in-frame clones and misses some; the assay was immunoSEQ multiplex PCR. The data hold some 100,000 clones, with around 80% observed a single time. Sequenced sample: PBMCs. These receptors were obtained from a male donor in good health and CMV-seropositive.

The chain combines TRBV11-2 with TRBJ1-6; a possible D gene is TRBD1 (6 bases). CDR1 and CDR2 (germline): SGHAT, FQNNGV. The CDR3 totals 17 residues. V lost 4 bases, J lost 7 bases, and 20 bases lay in between. The CDR3 is CASSSGGQGGSNSPLHF. The CDR3 DNA reads as TGTGCCAGCAGCTCGGGGGGGCAGGGAGGTTCGAATTCACCCCTCCACTTT. Full variable domain (remainder filled in from reference TRBV11-2 and TRBJ1-6): EAGVAQSPRYKIIEKRQSVAFWCNPISGHATLYWYQQILGQGPKLLIQFQNNGVVDDSQLPKDRFSAERLKGVDSTLKIQPAKLEDSAVYLCASSSGGQGGSNSPLHFGNGTRLTVT.

Note on this clone: A junction boundary mismatches the germline segment, possibly from a read error. Distinct nucleotide sequences in the sample also encode this CDR3. This chain joins TRBV5-1 and TRBJ1-6; tentative D call: TRBD1 (5 bases). The CDR3 covers 16 residues. From germline, CDR1 is SGHRS and CDR2 YFSETQ. CDR3 in amino acids: CASSLAGDPSVSPLHF. The CDR3 coding sequence is TGCGCCAGCAGCTTGGCGGGGGACCCCAGTGTTTCACCTCTCCACTTT.

V gene TRBV2 combines with J gene TRBJ2-3, with D perhaps TRBD1 (6 bases). Germline V CDR1 and CDR2: SNHLY, FYNNEI. This CDR3 comprises 14 residues. Trimming took off 7 bases at V and 4 bases at J, with 15 bases between the two ends. DNA of the CDR3: TGTGCCAGCACCTCAGGATACAGGGCAGATACGCAGTATTTT. It codes for CASTSGYRADTQYF.

This clone was found once. The chain couples TRBV14 to TRBJ2-7, with 8 positions matching TRBD1. Germline CDR1 and CDR2: SGHDN and FVKESK. The CDR3 is made up of 12 amino acids. V lost 8 bases and J lost 3; bases outside the gene matches: 3. The CDR3 is CASGQGFYEQYF. DNA for the CDR3: TGTGCCAGCGGACAGGGTTTCTACGAGCAGTACTTC.

The chain links TRBV5-1 to TRBJ1-1, with no clear D. V lost 2 bases and J lost 0, with 14 bases in between. The germline V gene encodes CDR1 SGHRS and CDR2 YFSETQ. This CDR3 spans 16 amino acids. The CDR3: CASSLRAGFMNTEAFF. The CDR3 bases are TGCGCCAGCAGCTTAAGGGCGGGGTTCATGAACACTGAAGCTTTCTTT.

On this clone: Within the sample, other DNA sequences also encode this same CDR3. The chain couples TRBV6-4 to TRBJ2-7; D is perhaps TRBD2 (5 bases). CDR3 size: 12 residues. From germline, CDR1 is MRHNA and CDR2 SNTAGT. V lost 8 bases to trimming and J lost 3 bases, with 11 bases between them. The CDR3 DNA reads TGTGCCAGCGGGCCACGGGGCTACGAGCAGTACTTC. Its translation: CASGPRGYEQYF.

This clone was seen more than once but under ten times. The V call is TRBV19, the J call TRBJ1-6; 7 nucleotides agree with TRBD1. CDR3 size: 13 residues. Germline trimming cut 9 bases from V and 7 bases from J; bases unmatched to any gene: 6. Germline values: CDR1 LNHDA, CDR2 SQIVND (reference sequence). The CDR3 coding sequence is TGTGCCAGCACCGGGACAGAGAATTCACCCCTCCACTTT. Translating gives CASTGTENSPLHF.

The chain combines TRBV6-6 with TRBJ1-4, with D unresolved. This CDR3 comprises 15 residues. V was shortened by 3 bases and J by 7 bases, with 15 bases between the two germline ends. Germline CDR1 reads MNHNY; CDR2 reads SVGAGI (reference sequence). The CDR3 coding sequence is TGTGCCAGCAGTTATGGTGGGGAGGCTAGTGAAAAACTGTTTTTT. Amino acids: CASSYGGEASEKLFF.